Described below is a single TCR beta chain sequence and its context. V was pared by 3 bases and J by 1 base, with 10 bases between. In germline, CDR1 is DFQATT, CDR2 SNEGSKA (reference sequence). The CDR3 spans 14 residues. This specimen belongs to a study of T cells in Graves' hyperthyroidism and ophthalmopathy. Template material for amplifying TCR beta CDR3 regions consisted of RNA transcripts. The HTBI set primed first-round TCR CDR3 RT-PCR. TCRdb recomputed calls from the multiplex PCR reads with MiXCR, one row per CDR3 protein. The table lists about 210,000 distinct CDR3 sequences, about 15% of them singletons.

The V and J genes are TRBV20-1 and TRBJ2-1, with a possible D match to TRBD1 (5 bases). The specimen was blood. The TCR originated in a man aged 50 to 59 with Graves' hyperthyroidism. Here the CDR3 DNA reads TGCAGTGCTAGTTACAGGTCTTCCTACAATGAGCAGTTCTTC. It encodes CSASYRSSYNEQFF.